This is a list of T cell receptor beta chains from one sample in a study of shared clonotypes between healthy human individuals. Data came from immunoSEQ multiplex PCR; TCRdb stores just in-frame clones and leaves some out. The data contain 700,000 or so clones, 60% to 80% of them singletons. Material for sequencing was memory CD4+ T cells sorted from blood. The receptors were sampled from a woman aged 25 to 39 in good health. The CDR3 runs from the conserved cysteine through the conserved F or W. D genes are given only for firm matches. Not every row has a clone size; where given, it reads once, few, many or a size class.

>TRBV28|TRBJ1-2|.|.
TGTGCCAGCAACATAGCTAGAATCTATGGCTACACCTTC
CASNIARIYGYTF
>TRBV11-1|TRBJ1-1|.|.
TGTGCCAGCAGCCAAACGGCTGGTACTGAAGCTTTCTTT
CASSQTAGTEAFF
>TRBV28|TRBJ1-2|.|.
TGTGCCAGCAGTCCGACAGTCTATGGCTACACCTTC
CASSPTVYGYTF
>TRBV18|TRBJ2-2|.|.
TGTGCCAGCTCACAAAGCGAGACCGGGGAGCTGTTTTTT
CASSQSETGELFF
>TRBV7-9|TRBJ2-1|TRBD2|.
TGTGCCAGCAGCCCAATCCCTAGCGGGCTGGACAATGAGCAGTTCTTC
CASSPIPSGLDNEQFF
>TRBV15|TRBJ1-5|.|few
TGTGCCACCAGCAGAGATACTCAGCCCCAGCATTTT
CATSRDTQPQHF
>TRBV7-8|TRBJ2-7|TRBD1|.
TGTGCCAGCAGCCGCCAACAGGGGGCCCAGGGGGGCACCAACTACGAGCAGTACTTC
CASSRQQGAQGGTNYEQYF
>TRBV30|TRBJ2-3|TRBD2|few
TGTGCCTGGAGGACTAGCGGATCCACAGATACGCAGTATTTT
CAWRTSGSTDTQYF
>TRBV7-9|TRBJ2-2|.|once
TGTGCCAGCATGCCCGGCAGGGCCAATTGGGCCGGGGAGCTGTTTTTT
CASMPGRANWAGELFF
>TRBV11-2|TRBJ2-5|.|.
TGTGCCAGCAGCTTAGTCGGGCAGGAGACCCAGTACTTC
CASSLVGQETQYF
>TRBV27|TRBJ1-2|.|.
TGTGCCAGCAGTTCAATGACAGGACTAGCTAACTATGGCTACACCTTC
CASSSMTGLANYGYTF
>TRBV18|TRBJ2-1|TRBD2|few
TGTGCCAGCTCACCACCGGGGGGGCTAGCGGGATTCAAAGATGAGCAGTTCTTC
CASSPPGGLAGFKDEQFF
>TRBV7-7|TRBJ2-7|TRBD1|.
TGTGCCAGCAGCTCGGGACAGGGGCCCTACGAGCAGTACTTC
CASSSGQGPYEQYF
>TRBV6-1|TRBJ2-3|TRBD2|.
TGTGCCAGCAGTGTTAGCGGGAGTGGCACAGATACGCAGTATTTT
CASSVSGSGTDTQYF
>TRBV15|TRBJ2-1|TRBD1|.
TGTGCCACCAGCAGAGATCGGAGGACAGGGACCGTTTCCTCGCTTCCAGACAATGAGCAGTTCTTC
CATSRDRRTGTVSSLPDNEQFF
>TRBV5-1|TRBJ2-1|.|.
TGCGCCAGCAGCTTGGTTTTGGGTACCTACAATGAGCAGTTCTTC
CASSLVLGTYNEQFF
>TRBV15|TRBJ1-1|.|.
TGTGCCACCAGCAGAGATGGGGGGAACACTGAAGCTTTCTTT
CATSRDGGNTEAFF
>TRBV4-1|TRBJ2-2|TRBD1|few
TGCGCCAGCAGCCAAGAGGCGTATACCCAGGGGGCCGGGGAGCTGTTTTTT
CASSQEAYTQGAGELFF
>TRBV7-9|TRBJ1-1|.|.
TGTGCCAGCAGCTTATTTGGAGCAGGGTTAAACACTGAAGCTTTCTTT
CASSLFGAGLNTEAFF
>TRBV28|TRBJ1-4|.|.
TGTGCCAGCAGCGAGGGAGGGAGGGGAGCGGGCGAAAAACTGTTTTTT
CASSEGGRGAGEKLFF
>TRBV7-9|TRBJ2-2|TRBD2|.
TGTGCCAGCAGCCGCGGACTAGCGGGAGTTGGCACCGGGGAGCTGTTTTTT
CASSRGLAGVGTGELFF
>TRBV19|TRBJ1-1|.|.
TGTGCCAGTAGTATCCAGTGGGCGAGCACTGAAGCTTTCTTT
CASSIQWASTEAFF
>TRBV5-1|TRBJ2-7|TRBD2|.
TGCGCCAGCAGCTTGGATTCTAGCGGGAGGGGGGTGTACGAGCAGTACTTC
CASSLDSSGRGVYEQYF
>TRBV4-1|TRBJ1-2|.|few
TGCGCCAGCAGCCAAGAATCCATTTCGTTGGGCTACACCTTC
CASSQESISLGYTF
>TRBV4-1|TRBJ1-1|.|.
TGCGCCAGCAGCCAACTTCCTCCTGGGACTGAAGCTTTCTTT
CASSQLPPGTEAFF
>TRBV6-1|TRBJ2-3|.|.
TGTGCCGGATTAGCGGAGGGCACAGATACGCAGTATTTT
CAGLAEGTDTQYF
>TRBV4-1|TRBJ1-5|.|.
TGCGCCAGCAGCCAAGGCAGCGGTTACCAGCCTCAGCATTTT
CASSQGSGYQPQHF
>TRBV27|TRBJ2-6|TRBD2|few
TGTGCCAGCAGTGTTCGGAGGGGAGGGTCTGGGGCCAACGTCCTGACTTTC
CASSVRRGGSGANVLTF
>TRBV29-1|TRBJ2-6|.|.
TGCAGCGTTGTAGACGGTTCCAGCTCTGGGGCCAACGTCCTGACTTTC
CSVVDGSSSGANVLTF
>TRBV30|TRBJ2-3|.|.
TGTGCCTGGAGTTCCCAACTAGCAACAGATACGCAGTATTTT
CAWSSQLATDTQYF
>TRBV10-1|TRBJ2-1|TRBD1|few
TGCGCCAGCAGGGAAACCGGGACAGGGTACAATGAGCAGTTCTTC
CASRETGTGYNEQFF
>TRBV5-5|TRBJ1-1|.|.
TGTGCCAGCAGCGGTGGTGGGTTACGGAACACTGAAGCTTTCTTT
CASSGGGLRNTEAFF
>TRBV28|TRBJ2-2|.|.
TGTGCCAGCAACGTACAGAACACCGGGGAGCTGTTTTTT
CASNVQNTGELFF
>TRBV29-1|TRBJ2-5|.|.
TGCAGCGCGCGACAGACACAAGAGACCCAGTACTTC
CSARQTQETQYF
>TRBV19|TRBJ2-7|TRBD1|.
TGTGCCAGTAGTCGCCGGACAGGGGAAAACGAGCAGTACTTC
CASSRRTGENEQYF
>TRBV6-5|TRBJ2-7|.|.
TGTGCCAGCAGTTACTCTGGGACGGCAACCTACGAGCAGTACTTC
CASSYSGTATYEQYF
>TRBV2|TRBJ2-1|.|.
TGTGCCAGCTGGGACGCTTCCTACAATGAGCAGTTCTTC
CASWDASYNEQFF
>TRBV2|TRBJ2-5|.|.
TGTGCCAGCACTCCGGGACAAGGACAGGTCGGGGGGAAGACCCAGTACTTC
CASTPGQGQVGGKTQYF
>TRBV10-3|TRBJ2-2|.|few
TGTGCCATCGCTCAGGCAGGCAGGAGCCAGAACACCGGGGAGCTGTTTTTT
CAIAQAGRSQNTGELFF
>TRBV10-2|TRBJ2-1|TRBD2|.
TGCGCCAGCACCGATAGCGGGAGCTCCTACAATGAGCAGTTCTTC
CASTDSGSSYNEQFF
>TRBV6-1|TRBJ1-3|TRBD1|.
TGTGCCAGCAGTGAGGGACAGGTCGGAAACACCATATATTTT
CASSEGQVGNTIYF
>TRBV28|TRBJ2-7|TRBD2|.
TGTGCCAGCAGTATCCTAGGCGGGGGGTATATCGAGCAGTACTTC
CASSILGGGYIEQYF
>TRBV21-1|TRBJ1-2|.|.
TGTGCCAGCAGCAATTACGACAGGGTTGGCTCCCGCCTCAATGGCTACACCTTC
CASSNYDRVGSRLNGYTF
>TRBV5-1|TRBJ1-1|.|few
TGCGCCAGTAGGCCGGGAGTGAACACTGAAGCTTTCTTT
CASRPGVNTEAFF
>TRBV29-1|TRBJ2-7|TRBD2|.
TGCAGCGTTGAAGAAACGGGAGGGCCTTCAGCGGAGCAGTACTTC
CSVEETGGPSAEQYF
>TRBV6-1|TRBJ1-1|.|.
TGTGCCAGCAGTGCTAGCGGAATGAACACTGAAGCTTTCTTT
CASSASGMNTEAFF
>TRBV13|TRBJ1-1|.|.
TGTGCCAGCAGCTTTACCACGGGGGGCGACACTGAAGCTTTCTTT
CASSFTTGGDTEAFF
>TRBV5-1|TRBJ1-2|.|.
TGCGCCAGCAGCTTGGTCGGAGCCTATGGCTACACCTTC
CASSLVGAYGYTF
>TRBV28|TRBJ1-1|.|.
TGTGCCAGCAGCCGAGTCAAGGAAGCTTTCTTT
CASSRVKEAFF
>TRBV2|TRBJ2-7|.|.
TGTGCCAGCAGTTTCGGGCAGATCTACGAGCAGTACTTC
CASSFGQIYEQYF
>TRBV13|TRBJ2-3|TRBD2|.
TGTGCCAGCAGCCCTGAAGCGGGAGTAATCTCAGATACGCAGTATTTT
CASSPEAGVISDTQYF
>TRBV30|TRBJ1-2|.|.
TGTGCCTGGAGTCCACTGACAGCTAACTATGGCTACACCTTC
CAWSPLTANYGYTF
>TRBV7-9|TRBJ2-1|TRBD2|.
TGTGCCAGCAGCTTAGGACTAGCGGGGCGGGCAGTCTACAATGAGCAGTTCTTC
CASSLGLAGRAVYNEQFF